The entry that follows covers one TCR beta chain sequence. This sample stems from a study of blood T cell repertoires in COVID-19. Source study methods: From reference gene primer amplification, estimates of nucleated cell counts were derived. Using immunoSEQ multiplex PCR, the repertoire was profiled, and TCRdb retains in-frame clones only, with some absent. The DNA gave D and trimming, while V, J and clone size come from that table. The table shows a few hundred thousand clones, with 85% occurring only once. V shed 5 bases and J shed 2 bases, with 6 bases lying between them. Looked up from germline, CDR1 is DFQATT and CDR2 is SNEGSKA (reference sequence). CDR3 length: 11 residues. Everyone who took part was roughly 18 to 89 years old, and they came from about two dozen US areas.

The material sequenced was PBMCs or T cells enriched from blood (not recorded which). This TCR was recovered from a woman aged 45 to 65 who had been exposed to COVID-19. The chain is built from TRBV20-1 and TRBJ1-1; D is unresolved. The CDR3 reads CSALFNTEAFF. CDR3 nucleotides: TGCAGTGCTCTTTTTAACACTGAAGCTTTCTTT.